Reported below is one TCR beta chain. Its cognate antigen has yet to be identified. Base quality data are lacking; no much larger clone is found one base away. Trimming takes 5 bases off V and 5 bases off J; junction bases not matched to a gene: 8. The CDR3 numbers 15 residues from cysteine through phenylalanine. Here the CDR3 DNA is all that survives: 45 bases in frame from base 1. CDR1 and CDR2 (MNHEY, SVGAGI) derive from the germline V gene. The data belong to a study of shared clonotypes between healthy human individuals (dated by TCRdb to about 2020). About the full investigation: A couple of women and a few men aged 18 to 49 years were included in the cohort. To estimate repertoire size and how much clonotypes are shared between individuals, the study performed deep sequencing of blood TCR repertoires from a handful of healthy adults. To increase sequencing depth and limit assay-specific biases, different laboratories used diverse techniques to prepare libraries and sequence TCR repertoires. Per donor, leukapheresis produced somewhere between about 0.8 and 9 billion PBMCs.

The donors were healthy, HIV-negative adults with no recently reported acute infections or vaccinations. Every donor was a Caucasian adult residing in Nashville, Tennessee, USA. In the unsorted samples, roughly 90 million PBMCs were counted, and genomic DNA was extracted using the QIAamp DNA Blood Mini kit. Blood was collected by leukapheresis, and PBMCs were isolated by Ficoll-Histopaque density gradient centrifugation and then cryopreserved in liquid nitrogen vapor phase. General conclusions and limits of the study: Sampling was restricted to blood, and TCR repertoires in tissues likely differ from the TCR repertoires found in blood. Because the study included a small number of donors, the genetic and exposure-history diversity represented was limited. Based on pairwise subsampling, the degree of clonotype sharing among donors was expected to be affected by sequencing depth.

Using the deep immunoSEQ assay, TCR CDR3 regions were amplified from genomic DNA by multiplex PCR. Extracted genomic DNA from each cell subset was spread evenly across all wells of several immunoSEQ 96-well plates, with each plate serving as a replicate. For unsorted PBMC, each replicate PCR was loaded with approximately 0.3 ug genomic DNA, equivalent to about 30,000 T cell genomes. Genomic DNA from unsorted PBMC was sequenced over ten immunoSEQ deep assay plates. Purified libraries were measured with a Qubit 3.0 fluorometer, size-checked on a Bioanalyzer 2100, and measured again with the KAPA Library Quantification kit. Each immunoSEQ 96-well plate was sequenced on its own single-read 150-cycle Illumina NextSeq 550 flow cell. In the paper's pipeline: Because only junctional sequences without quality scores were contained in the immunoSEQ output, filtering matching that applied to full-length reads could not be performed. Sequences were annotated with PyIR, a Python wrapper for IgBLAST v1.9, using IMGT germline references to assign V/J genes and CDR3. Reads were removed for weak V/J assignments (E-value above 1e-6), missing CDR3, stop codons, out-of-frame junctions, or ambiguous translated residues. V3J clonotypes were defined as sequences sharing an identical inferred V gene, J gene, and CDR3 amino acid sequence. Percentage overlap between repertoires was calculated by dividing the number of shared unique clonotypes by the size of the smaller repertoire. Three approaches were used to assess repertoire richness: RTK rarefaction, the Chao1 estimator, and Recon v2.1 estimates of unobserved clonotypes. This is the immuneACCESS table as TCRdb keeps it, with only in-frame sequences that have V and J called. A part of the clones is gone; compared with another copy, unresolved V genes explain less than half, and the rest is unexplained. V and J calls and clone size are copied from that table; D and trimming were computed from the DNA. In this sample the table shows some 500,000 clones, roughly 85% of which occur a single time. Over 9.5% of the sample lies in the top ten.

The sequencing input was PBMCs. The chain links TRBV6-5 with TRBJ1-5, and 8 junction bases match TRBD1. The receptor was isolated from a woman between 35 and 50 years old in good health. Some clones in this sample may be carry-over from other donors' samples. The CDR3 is CASSPGQGRDQPQHF. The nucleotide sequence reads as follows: TGTGCCAGCAGTCCCGGACAGGGTCGGGATCAGCCCCAGCATTTT.